This T cell receptor beta chain was recorded in a study of cytomegalovirus exposure and HLA in healthy donors. Regarding the study as a whole: Later, an analysis showed that TCR beta chains associated with HLA were more clonally expanded than others that were equally common.

For this clone: Its target is unknown.

V was trimmed by 7 bases and J by 6 bases, leaving 21 bases between them. This CDR3 region has 15 residues. Per germline, CDR1 MNHEY and CDR2 SVGAGI. PCR employed 60 Vbeta and 13 Jbeta primers. TCRdb keeps only in-frame clones here, not all; method: immunoSEQ multiplex PCR. Of about 130,000 clones in the sample, just under 80% are singletons; the top ten hold approximately 4.3%. Source material: PBMCs. The rearrangement joins TRBV6-5 to TRBJ1-2; D gene uncertain. The receptor comes from a man aged 30-40 years in good health. The DNA of the CDR3 is TGTGCCAGCAACACAGAGGGCAGTGAAGGCGATGGCTACACCTTC. It is translated as CASNTEGSEGDGYTF.